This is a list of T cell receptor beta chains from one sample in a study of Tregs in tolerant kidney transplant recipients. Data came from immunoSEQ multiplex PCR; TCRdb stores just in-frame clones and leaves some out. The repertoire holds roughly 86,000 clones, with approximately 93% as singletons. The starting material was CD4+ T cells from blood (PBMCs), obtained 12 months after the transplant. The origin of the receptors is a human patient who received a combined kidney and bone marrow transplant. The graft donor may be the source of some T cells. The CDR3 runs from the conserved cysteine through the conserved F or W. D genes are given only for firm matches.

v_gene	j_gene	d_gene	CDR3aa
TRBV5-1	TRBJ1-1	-	CASSQSGNTEAFF
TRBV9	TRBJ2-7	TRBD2	CASSSGLAGAPYF
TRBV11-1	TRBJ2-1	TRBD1	CASSSEDRGHYNEQFF
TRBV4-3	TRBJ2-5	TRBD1	CASSQETGILQETQYF
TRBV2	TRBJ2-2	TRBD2	CASRRTSGRVAGELFF
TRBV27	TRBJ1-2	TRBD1	CASSSRTGLGYTF
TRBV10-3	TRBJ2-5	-	CAISESRVATQYF
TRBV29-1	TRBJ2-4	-	CSGGGQENIQYF
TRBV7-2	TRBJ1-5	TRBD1	CASSFLNRGIGNQPQHF
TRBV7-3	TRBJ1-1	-	CASSLAQGNTEAFF
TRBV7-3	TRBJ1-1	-	CASSLTGGEAFF
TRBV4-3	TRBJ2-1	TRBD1	CASSRLRTGANEQFF
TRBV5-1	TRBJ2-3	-	CASSLVLATDTQYF
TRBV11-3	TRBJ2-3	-	CASSPIGQTVDTQYF
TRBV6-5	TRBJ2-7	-	CASSHRPPSKQYF
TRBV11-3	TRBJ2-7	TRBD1	CASSIIRDSYEQYF
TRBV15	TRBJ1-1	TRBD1	CATSRGGRLSGQPYMNTEAFF
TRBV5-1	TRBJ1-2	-	CASVSGAGNYGYTF
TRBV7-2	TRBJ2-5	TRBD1	CASSLVGTGTGETQYF
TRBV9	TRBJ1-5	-	CASSVGLGQGKQPQHF
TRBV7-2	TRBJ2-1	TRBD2	CASSLAGVSYNEQFF
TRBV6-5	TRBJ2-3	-	CASSYGGISTDTQYF
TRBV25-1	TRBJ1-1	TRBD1	CASSQDRDETFF
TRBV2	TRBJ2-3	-	CATTGEVITDTQYF
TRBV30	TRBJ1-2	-	CARGGPYGYTF
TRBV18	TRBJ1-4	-	CASSPREGANEKLFF
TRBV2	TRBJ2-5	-	CASTLGVYQETQYF
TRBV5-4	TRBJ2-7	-	CASSTPGEGEQYF
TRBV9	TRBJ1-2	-	CASSVGTVLNYGYTF
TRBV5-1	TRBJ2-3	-	CASSYGGSTDTQYF
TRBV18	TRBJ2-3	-	CASSPRLDASTDTQYF
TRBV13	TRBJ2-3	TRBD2	CASSPRGLAGDFADTQYF
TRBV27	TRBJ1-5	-	CASSLGPGPQHF
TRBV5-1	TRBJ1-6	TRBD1	CASSPDRVNSPLHF
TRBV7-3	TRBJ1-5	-	CASSLEAHQPQHF
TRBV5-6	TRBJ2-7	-	CASSAYPYEQYF
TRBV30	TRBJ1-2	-	CAWSVSIFKGGNNYGYTF
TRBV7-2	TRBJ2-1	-	CASTRGEMQFF
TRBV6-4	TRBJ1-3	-	CASSDSGVRVSGNTIYF
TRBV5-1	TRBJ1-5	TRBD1	CASSLTGGNQPQHF
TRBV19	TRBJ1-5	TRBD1	CASRDRDEGYSNQPQHF
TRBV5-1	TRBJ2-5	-	CASSFGGAETQYF
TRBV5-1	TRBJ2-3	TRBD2	CASSPTSGGAGDTQYF
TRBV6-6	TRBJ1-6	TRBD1	CASEGDRGTSPLHF
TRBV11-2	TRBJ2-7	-	CASSLAGQSSSYEQYF
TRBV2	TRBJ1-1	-	CASSARRVEAFF
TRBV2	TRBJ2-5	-	CASSEFVIRETQYF
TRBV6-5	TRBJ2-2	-	CASSYSRVTGELFF
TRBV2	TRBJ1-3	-	CASMFLSGNTIYF
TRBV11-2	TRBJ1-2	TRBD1	CASSFTGTVYGYTF
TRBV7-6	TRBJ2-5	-	CASSPWTAPLETQYF
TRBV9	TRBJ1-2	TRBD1	CASTSKGARGYTF
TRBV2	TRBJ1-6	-	CASTAGGSPLHF
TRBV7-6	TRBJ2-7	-	CASSLDNEQYF
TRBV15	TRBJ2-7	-	CATSSPGNEQYF